A single sample gave rise to the 8 T cell receptor beta chains below, sequenced in a study of cytomegalovirus exposure and HLA in healthy donors. The PCR made use of 60 Vbeta and 13 Jbeta primers. The assay was immunoSEQ multiplex PCR, and TCRdb's table has in-frame clones only and misses some. The sample contains 110,000 or so clones, roughly four fifths of which appear only once. Sequenced input: PBMCs. These receptors were taken from a woman younger than 35 in good health and CMV-seronegative.

This clone came up a few times. The rearrangement uses TRBV18 and TRBJ1-2, with D possibly TRBD1 on 6 matching bases. Trimming removed 2 bases from V and 8 bases from J, with 15 bases in between. The length of the CDR3 is 14 residues. CDR1 is KGHSH, CDR2 LQKENI, per germline. CDR3 coding DNA: TGTGCCAGCTCACCAAAACCCAGGGGAGACGGCTACACCTTC. This codes for CASSPKPRGDGYTF.

The V call is TRBV19, the J call TRBJ2-1; the match to TRBD2 covers 8 bases. The CDR3 consists of 15 residues. Germline-derived CDR1 and CDR2 are LNHDA and SQIVND (reference sequence). V shed 7 bases and J 5 bases; nucleotides not matched to a gene: 10. This CDR3 is CASNSLAGLNNEQFF. The CDR3 coding sequence is TGTGCCAGTAATAGTCTAGCGGGTTTAAACAATGAGCAGTTCTTC.

This clone was detected a few times. The rearrangement uses TRBV7-9 and TRBJ1-1; a possible D gene is TRBD1 (5 bases). CDR3 size: 12 residues. Germline-derived CDR1 and CDR2 are SEHNR and FQNEAQ (reference sequence). V dropped 6 bases and J dropped 9 bases, with 14 bases sitting between them. The CDR3 nucleotides read TGTGCCAGCAGATTACCGGGACTTAAAGCTTTCTTT. Encoded protein: CASRLPGLKAFF. The full variable domain, completed using reference TRBV7-9 and TRBJ1-1, is DTGVSQNPRHKITKRGQNVTFRCDPISEHNRLYWYRQTLGQGPEFLTYFQNEAQLEKSRLLSDRFSAERPKGSFSTLEIQRTEQGDSAMYLCASRLPGLKAFFGQGTRLTVV.

This clone appeared a single time. This chain links TRBV7-6 with TRBJ2-3, with 13 bases aligning to TRBD2. Looked up from germline, CDR1 is SGHVS and CDR2 is FNYEAQ. V was clipped by 1 base and J by 3 bases; unmatched bases: 7. CDR3 length: 18 residues. The CDR3, as DNA: TGTGCCAGCAGCTTAGGACTAGCGGGGGGACAAAGGACAGATACGCAGTATTTT. This encodes CASSLGLAGGQRTDTQYF.

The chain combines TRBV9 with TRBJ1-1; 7 nucleotides match TRBD1. V dropped 0 bases and J dropped 4; count of bases not matched to a gene: 6. The CDR3 has 15 residues. Germline CDR1 and CDR2: SGDLS and YYNGEE. The DNA for the CDR3 is TGTGCCAGCAGCGTAGATTCAAGGGGGCCCACTGAAGCTTTCTTT. Protein sequence: CASSVDSRGPTEAFF.

This rearrangement joins TRBV29-1 to TRBJ1-4, with D unclear. CDR1 is SQVTM and CDR2 is ANQGSEA in the germline V gene. Trimming took 2 bases from V and 3 from J, leaving 7 bases between them. The CDR3 runs to 13 residues. The CDR3: CSVELVANEKLFF. CDR3 sequence (DNA): TGCAGCGTTGAATTGGTAGCTAATGAAAAACTGTTTTTT.

The chain couples TRBV28 to TRBJ1-1; 8 bases map to TRBD1. From germline, CDR1 is MDHEN and CDR2 SYDVKM. The CDR3 spans 17 residues. Trimming at V came to 5 bases and at J to 1 base, leaving 12 bases not matched to a gene. The chain's CDR3 is CASSPSVDTGGNTEAFF. In nucleotides, the CDR3 is TGTGCCAGCAGTCCCTCGGTAGATACAGGGGGGAACACTGAAGCTTTCTTT.

The chain has TRBV28 and TRBJ2-2, with 8 positions matching TRBD1. This CDR3 spans 15 amino acids. V shed 5 bases and J 10 bases; nucleotides not matched to a gene: 12. Germline loops: CDR1 MDHEN, CDR2 SYDVKM. The CDR3 loop is CASSLQGQGEPELFF. The CDR3 region has the DNA TGTGCCAGCAGTCTCCAAGGACAGGGTGAGCCGGAGCTGTTTTTT.